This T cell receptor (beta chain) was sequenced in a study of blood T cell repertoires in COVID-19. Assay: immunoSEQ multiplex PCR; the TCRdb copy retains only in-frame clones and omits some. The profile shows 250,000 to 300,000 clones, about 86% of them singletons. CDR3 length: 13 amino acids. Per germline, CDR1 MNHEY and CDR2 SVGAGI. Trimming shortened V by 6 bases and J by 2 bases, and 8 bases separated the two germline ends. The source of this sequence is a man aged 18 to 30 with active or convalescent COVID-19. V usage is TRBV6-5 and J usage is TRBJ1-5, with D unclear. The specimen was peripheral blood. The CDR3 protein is CASSGEGNQPQHF. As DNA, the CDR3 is TGTGCCAGCAGCGGGGAGGGCAATCAGCCCCAGCATTTT.